This is a list of T cell receptor beta chains from one sample in a study of blood T cell repertoires in COVID-19. Assay: immunoSEQ multiplex PCR; the TCRdb copy retains only in-frame clones and omits some. Here the sample spans around 300,000 clones, about nine tenths being singletons. The source material was PBMCs or T cells enriched from blood (not recorded which). These receptors were taken from a woman between 45 and 65 years old who had recovered from COVID-19. Both conserved end residues are part of each CDR3. The D gene is left open where the match is weak. Clone size is stated in some rows and not others, as once, few, many or a class when expanded.

clone_size	v_call	cdr3_length	j_call	d_call	cdr3_aa	cdr3_nt
NA	TRBV6-5	13	TRBJ2-7	NA	CASSLPGGYEQYF	TGTGCCAGCAGCCTACCCGGGGGCTACGAGCAGTACTTC
NA	TRBV18	15	TRBJ1-5	NA	CASSRTEEFNQPQHF	TGTGCCAGCTCAAGAACGGAGGAGTTCAATCAGCCCCAGCATTTT
NA	TRBV7-9	13	TRBJ1-2	NA	CASSLDRQEGYTF	TGTGCCAGCAGCTTAGACAGACAAGAGGGCTACACCTTC
many	TRBV24-1	15	TRBJ2-5	NA	CATSDLTGNQETQYF	TGTGCCACCAGTGATCTAACAGGGAACCAAGAGACCCAGTACTTC
NA	TRBV7-9	11	TRBJ2-5	TRBD1	CASSLQGAYYF	TGTGCCAGCAGCCTACAGGGGGCTTATTACTTC
NA	TRBV7-9	14	TRBJ1-6	TRBD1	CASSVGQGGSPLHF	TGTGCCAGCAGCGTCGGACAGGGTGGTTCACCCCTCCACTTT
NA	TRBV11-3	14	TRBJ2-7	NA	CASSLRQGGYEQYF	TGTGCCAGCAGCTTACGGCAGGGGGGCTACGAGCAGTACTTC
NA	TRBV3-1/TRBV3-2	11	TRBJ2-1	NA	CASSQINEQFF	TGTGCCAGCAGTCAGATTAATGAGCAGTTCTTC
once	TRBV28	15	TRBJ2-1	TRBD1	CASRSGQGTYNEQFF	TGTGCCAGCAGGTCGGGACAGGGCACGTACAATGAGCAGTTCTTC
NA	TRBV7-2	15	TRBJ2-4	TRBD1	CASSRQQGNRDIQYF	TGTGCCAGCAGCCGTCAACAGGGGAATAGGGACATTCAGTACTTC
NA	TRBV2	17	TRBJ1-1	TRBD1	CASSVSRTGVMNTEAFF	TGTGCCAGCAGTGTGTCCAGGACAGGGGTCATGAACACTGAAGCTTTCTTT
NA	TRBV2	15	TRBJ1-5	TRBD1	CASSSPGQGYQPQHF	TGTGCCAGCAGTTCCCCGGGACAGGGCTATCAGCCCCAGCATTTT
NA	TRBV14	16	TRBJ1-4	NA	CASSQGRGRLNEKLFF	TGTGCCAGCAGCCAAGGGAGGGGCAGACTGAATGAAAAACTGTTTTTT
once	TRBV10-2	13	TRBJ2-5	NA	CASSEGGQETQYF	TGCGCCAGCAGTGAGGGCGGCCAAGAGACCCAGTACTTC
few	TRBV7-2	13	TRBJ2-1	NA	CASTAPTSPKQFF	TGTGCCAGCACCGCCCCGACATCCCCGAAGCAGTTCTTC
NA	TRBV21-1	18	TRBJ2-3	NA	CASSKSFVLAGEPDTQYF	TGTGCCAGCAGCAAGAGCTTCGTTCTAGCGGGAGAACCAGATACGCAGTATTTT
NA	TRBV28	16	TRBJ1-2	TRBD1	CASSYRGQGVSYGYTF	TGTGCCAGCAGTTATAGGGGACAGGGGGTGAGCTATGGCTACACCTTC
NA	TRBV27	17	TRBJ2-3	TRBD2	CASSFRTSGRDTDTQYF	TGTGCCAGCAGTTTCCGGACTAGCGGGAGGGACACAGATACGCAGTATTTT
NA	TRBV18	16	TRBJ1-5	TRBD1	CASSPPGQGGNQPQHF	TGTGCCAGCTCACCACCGGGACAGGGCGGCAATCAGCCCCAGCATTTT
NA	TRBV2	16	TRBJ2-1	NA	CASSDYRLSSYNEQFF	TGTGCCAGCAGCGATTACCGACTTAGCTCCTACAATGAGCAGTTCTTC
NA	TRBV3-1/TRBV3-2	16	TRBJ1-1	TRBD1	CASSLRDRGRGTEAFF	TGTGCCAGCAGCCTCCGGGACAGGGGGCGAGGAACTGAAGCTTTCTTT
NA	TRBV10-3	13	TRBJ1-2	NA	CAISPTSDYGYTF	TGTGCCATCAGTCCGACAAGTGACTATGGCTACACCTTC